A selection of T cell receptor beta chains follows, all from one sample in a study of memory CD4+ T cells and cytomegalovirus serostatus. Assay used: immunoSEQ multiplex PCR; TCRdb lists only in-frame clones, some missing. The sample holds about 47,000 clones, about 70% seen once. The sample comprised memory CD4+ T cells from blood. The receptors were sampled from an adult in good health and CMV-seropositive. Each CDR3 is given with its conserved first and last residue. A D gene is named only where the DNA matches it firmly. For some rows the clone size is stated as once, few or many, or as a class when expanded; others skip it.

TRBJ1-2,TRBV25-1,.,15,.,TGTGCCAGCAGTGAAGTGGGCCCACCGAGGGATGGCTACACCTTC,CASSEVGPPRDGYTF
TRBJ1-4,TRBV5-4,.,15,TRBD1,TGTGCCAGCAGTCGCCAACAGGGGGAGGATGAAAAACTGTTTTTT,CASSRQQGEDEKLFF
TRBJ2-5,TRBV6-1,.,14,.,TGTGCCAGCCGATTCTTTGGGGTCGGGGAGACCCAGTACTTC,CASRFFGVGETQYF
TRBJ2-5,TRBV7-2,.,14,.,TGTGCCAGCAGCGCTGAAGCGCCCCAAGAGACCCAGTACTTC,CASSAEAPQETQYF
TRBJ1-2,TRBV15,once,16,.,TGTGCCACCAGCAAACCGGGGTACGAATCTAACTATGGCTACACCTTC,CATSKPGYESNYGYTF
TRBJ2-1,TRBV11-3,.,13,.,TGTGCCAGCAGCTTATTCGATGGGAATGAGCAGTTCTTC,CASSLFDGNEQFF
TRBJ1-1,TRBV25-1,once,16,.,TGTGCCAGCAGTGAGCTTGACAGCGACGTCCGCACTGAAGCTTTCTTT,CASSELDSDVRTEAFF
TRBJ1-2,TRBV5-8,.,12,.,TGTGCCAGCAGCTTTTCGTTAGCTTCCCCCGCTTTC,CASSFSLASPAF
TRBJ2-2,TRBV6-6,.,16,.,TGTGCCAGCAGTTACTCTTCGGGACGGAGTACCGGGGAGCTGTTTTTT,CASSYSSGRSTGELFF
TRBJ2-2,TRBV5-1,.,16,TRBD2,TGCGCCAGCAGCTTGACTGGGGGGGTCGAGGCCGGGGAGCTGTTTTTT,CASSLTGGVEAGELFF
TRBJ1-1,TRBV6-4,.,13,.,TGTGCCAGCAGACCCGAGATCGGCCCTGAAGCTTTCTTT,CASRPEIGPEAFF
TRBJ1-3,TRBV10-3,.,13,.,TGTGCCACCGGGGGGGCCTCTGGAAACACCATATATTTT,CATGGASGNTIYF
TRBJ2-7,TRBV11-2,once,15,.,TGTGCCAGCAGGCTAGACCCCTCAAGAAACTACGAGCAGTACTTC,CASRLDPSRNYEQYF
TRBJ2-2,TRBV5-1,few,12,.,TGCGCCAGCAGCTTGAACACCGGGGAGCTGTTTTTT,CASSLNTGELFF
TRBJ1-4,TRBV6-1,.,13,.,TGTGCCAGCAGTGCGGTGGGAACTGAAAAACTGTTTTTT,CASSAVGTEKLFF
TRBJ2-6,TRBV27,.,17,.,TGTGCCAGCAGTTTATCCTCAGACTCTTCTGGGGCCAACGTCCTGACTTTC,CASSLSSDSSGANVLTF
TRBJ2-1,TRBV29-1,few,18,.,TGCAGCGTTGAGCGAGGATCGGGACTAGAACGCAGGGGGGGTGAGCAGTTCTTC,CSVERGSGLERRGGEQFF
TRBJ2-5,TRBV28,once,10,.,TGTGCCGCGGGCCAAGAGACCCAGTACTTC,CAAGQETQYF
TRBJ2-3,TRBV5-4,.,14,TRBD1,TGTGCCAGCACACACAGGGGTGGGACAGATACGCAGTATTTT,CASTHRGGTDTQYF
TRBJ1-2,TRBV4-1,.,15,.,TGCGCCAGCAGCCCGACCGCCGGGTCGGGCTATGGCTACACCTTC,CASSPTAGSGYGYTF
TRBJ2-7,TRBV7-6,.,17,.,TGTGCCAGCAGCTTATGGTGGGGCGGGACGAAACTTTACGAGCAGTACTTC,CASSLWWGGTKLYEQYF
TRBJ2-5,TRBV11-3,.,14,.,TGTGCCAGCAGCTCCGGGGGAGTGCAAGAGACCCAGTACTTC,CASSSGGVQETQYF
TRBJ1-5,TRBV5-6,.,15,.,TGTGCCAGCAGCTTGGGGACCGGCAGCTATCAGCCCCAGCATTTT,CASSLGTGSYQPQHF
TRBJ1-3,TRBV7-2,once,16,.,TGTGCCAGCAGCTTAGGACCGCTGAGGACTGGAAACACCATATATTTT,CASSLGPLRTGNTIYF
TRBJ1-1,TRBV19,once,12,TRBD1,TGTGCCAGTGACGACAGGGGCACTGAAGCTTTCTTT,CASDDRGTEAFF
TRBJ1-3,TRBV11-2,.,13,.,TGTGCCAGCAGCTGGAACTATGGAAACACCATATATTTT,CASSWNYGNTIYF
TRBJ1-5,TRBV6-6,.,13,.,TGTGCCAGCGTGGGGAAAATGGATCAGCCCCAGCATTTT,CASVGKMDQPQHF
TRBJ2-3,TRBV7-2,.,12,.,TGTGCCAGCAGCTTGCGACTGGATACGCAGTATTTT,CASSLRLDTQYF
TRBJ1-5,TRBV19,.,15,TRBD1,TGTGCCACCCAAGACAGGGGTTGGAGCAATCAGCCCCAGCATTTT,CATQDRGWSNQPQHF
TRBJ1-6,TRBV7-2,few,15,.,TGTGCCAGCAGCTTAATGAGGGCAGATAATTCACCCCTCCACTTT,CASSLMRADNSPLHF
TRBJ1-6,TRBV21-1,.,15,.,TGTGCCAGCAGCAAAGGGCAGGGCGGTAATTCACCCCTCCACTTT,CASSKGQGGNSPLHF
TRBJ2-7,TRBV5-4,.,14,.,TGTGCCAGCAGCTTGGAACAGACCTCCTACGAGCAGTACTTC,CASSLEQTSYEQYF
TRBJ1-1,TRBV6-5,.,16,TRBD1,TGTGCCAGCAGTTACTCTTCAGGGGGGATGAACACTGAAGCTTTCTTT,CASSYSSGGMNTEAFF
TRBJ1-2,TRBV19,few,13,TRBD1,TGTGCCACCGTAACACAGGGGGGAGATGGCTACACCTTC,CATVTQGGDGYTF
TRBJ2-7,TRBV7-2,.,13,.,TGTGCCAGCAGCTTATTAAGGGGGTACGAGCAGTACTTC,CASSLLRGYEQYF
TRBJ1-3,TRBV5-6,.,13,.,TGTGCCAGCAGCTTGGTTGGTGGAAACACCATATATTTT,CASSLVGGNTIYF
TRBJ1-2,TRBV4-3,.,13,.,TGCGCCAGCAGCCAAGTTTTGGGGTATGGCTACACCTTC,CASSQVLGYGYTF
TRBJ2-5,TRBV7-6,.,14,.,TGTGCCAGCAGCTCCCTAAGTAGCGGTGAGACCCAGTACTTC,CASSSLSSGETQYF
TRBJ2-3,TRBV29-1,.,13,.,TGCAGCGTTGAAGGTCAGAATACAGATACGCAGTATTTT,CSVEGQNTDTQYF
TRBJ1-1,TRBV7-2,.,15,.,TGTGCCAGCAGCCCAGGACTGGGAGCGAACACTGAAGCTTTCTTT,CASSPGLGANTEAFF
TRBJ2-4,TRBV7-2,.,14,.,TGTGCCAGCAGCTTAGAGCCAGGGCAAAACATTCAGTACTTC,CASSLEPGQNIQYF
TRBJ2-2,TRBV19,.,14,.,TGTGCCAGTAGTCGCGGTCTTGACACCGGGGAGCTGTTTTTT,CASSRGLDTGELFF
TRBJ2-3,TRBV2,.,14,.,TGTGCCAGCAGAATGGACACAGACACAGATACGCAGTATTTT,CASRMDTDTDTQYF
TRBJ1-4,TRBV19,.,14,.,TGTGCCAGTAGTATAAGGGGGATGAATGAAAAACTGTTTTTT,CASSIRGMNEKLFF
TRBJ2-7,TRBV21-1,few,16,.,TGTGCCAGCAGCAAACCCCAGCCTAAGAGCTCCTACGAGCAGTACTTC,CASSKPQPKSSYEQYF
TRBJ2-6,TRBV5-1,.,16,.,TGCGCCAGCAGCGCAGTTAGGGTCGCCGGGGCCAACGTCCTGACTTTC,CASSAVRVAGANVLTF
TRBJ2-2,TRBV21-1,once,15,.,TGTGCCAGCAGCAAAGAAGGAGGGGGAACCGGGGAGCTGTTTTTT,CASSKEGGGTGELFF
TRBJ2-7,TRBV29-1,few,12,.,TGCAGCGTTCAGACCCCGGCCTACGAGCAGTACTTC,CSVQTPAYEQYF
TRBJ2-3,TRBV10-3,.,14,TRBD1,TGTGCCATCAGCCGGGACAGGGGTCCAGATACGCAGTATTTT,CAISRDRGPDTQYF
TRBJ2-7,TRBV2,.,13,.,TGTGCCAGCAGTGAAGCGAGCTCCTACGAGCAGTATTTC,CASSEASSYEQYF
TRBJ2-3,TRBV4-1,medium-sized,17,TRBD2,TGCGCCAGCAGCCAAGATTCGGCTAGCGGGGGGGGAGATACGCAGTATTTT,CASSQDSASGGGDTQYF
TRBJ2-1,TRBV28,.,17,TRBD2,TGTGCCAGCAGTCCCCTTTGGACTAGCGGGGGATACAATGAGCAGTTCTTC,CASSPLWTSGGYNEQFF
TRBJ2-3,TRBV4-3,.,17,TRBD2,TGCGCCAGCAGCCAAGATCAAGCGGGGTCTATCACAGATACGCAGTATTTT,CASSQDQAGSITDTQYF